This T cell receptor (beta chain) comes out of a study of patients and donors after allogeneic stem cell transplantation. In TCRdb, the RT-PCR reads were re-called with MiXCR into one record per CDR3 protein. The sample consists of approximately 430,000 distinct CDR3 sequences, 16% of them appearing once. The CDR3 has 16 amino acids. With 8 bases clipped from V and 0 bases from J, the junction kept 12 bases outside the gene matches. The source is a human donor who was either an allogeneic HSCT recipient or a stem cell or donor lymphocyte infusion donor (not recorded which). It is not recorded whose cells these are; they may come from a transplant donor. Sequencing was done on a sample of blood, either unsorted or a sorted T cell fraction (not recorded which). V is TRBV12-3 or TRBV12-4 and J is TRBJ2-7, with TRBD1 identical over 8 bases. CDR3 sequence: CASHPAPGQGSYEQYF. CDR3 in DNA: TGTGCCAGCCATCCCGCCCCAGGACAGGGCTCCTACGAGCAGTACTTC.